This entry lists 21 T cell receptor beta chains sequenced from one sample in a study of T cells in Graves' hyperthyroidism and ophthalmopathy. From RNA transcripts, TCR beta CDR3 regions were amplified. HTBI primers were used for first-round RT-PCR of the TCR CDR3. TCRdb called the multiplex PCR reads again in MiXCR, with one record for every CDR3 protein. Altogether approximately 590,000 distinct CDR3 sequences are present, about half being singletons, with the ten largest covering about 8.2%. The material sequenced was peripheral blood or thyroid tissue (not recorded which). The receptor set was obtained from a woman aged 18-35 years with Graves' hyperthyroidism.

This clonotype has a single count. The V gene is TRBV29-1, the J gene TRBJ2-7; 14 bases map to TRBD2. The germline V gene has CDR1 SQVTM and CDR2 ANQGSEA. This CDR3 region has 15 residues. After removal of 5 bases from V and 4 bases from J, the junction contained 7 bases not matched to a gene. The CDR3 region is CSVMGTSGGHYEQYF. For the CDR3, the DNA is TGCAGCGTTATGGGGACTAGCGGGGGACATTACGAGCAGTACTTC.

Comments on this clonotype: An end of the junction differs from the germline gene, which may be a read error. The V gene is TRBV2, the J gene TRBJ1-4, with D possibly being TRBD1 (5 bases). This CDR3 is built from 14 residues. Per the germline V gene, CDR1 is SNHLY and CDR2 is FYNNEI. The CDR3 nucleotides read TGTGCCAGCAGTGCTCTGGGGGAGGATGAAAAAGTGTTTTTT. Translation: CASSALGEDEKVFF.

The chain combines TRBV9 with TRBJ2-2, with 11 bases aligning to TRBD2. The CDR3 has 18 residues. V gave up 9 bases and J gave up 3 bases; unmatched junction bases: 16. Germline loops: CDR1 SGDLS, CDR2 YYNGEE. As DNA, the CDR3 is TGTGCCACCAGTGACGCTAGCGGGAGGAGCTCCTACACCGGGGAGCTGTTTTTT. Translated, it gives CATSDASGRSSYTGELFF.

About this clonotype itself: Compared with germline, one end of the junction differs, possibly owing to a read error. The CDR3 sequence is CASSEHGGRTHYF. CDR3 nucleotide sequence: TGTGCCAGCAGTGAACATGGGGGGCGAACCCATTACTTC. The V call is TRBV25-1, the J call TRBJ2-5; D possibly matches TRBD1 or TRBD2 (6 bases each). The germline V gene encodes CDR1 MGHDK and CDR2 SYGVNS. The CDR3 runs to 13 residues. Based on the CDR3 plus reference TRBV25-1 and TRBJ2-5, the full variable domain is EADIYQTPRYLVIGTGKKITLECSQTMGHDKMYWYQQDPGMELHLIHYSYGVNSTEKGDLSSESTVSRIRTEHFPLTLESARPSHTSQYLCASSEHGGRTHYFGPGTRLLVL.

The CDR3 sequence is CATSDATSGSGITGELFF. The CDR3 DNA follows: TGTGCCACCAGTGATGCGACTAGCGGGAGCGGTATCACCGGGGAGCTGTTTTTT. The chain employs TRBV24-1 and TRBJ2-2; TRBD2 agrees at 12 bases. The length of the CDR3 is 18 residues. Germline CDR1 reads KGHDR; CDR2 reads SFDVKD. The ends lost 3 bases at V and 4 bases at J; junction bases unmatched: 8.

V and J are TRBV15 and TRBJ1-4; D ambiguous. Per the germline V gene, CDR1 is LNHNV and CDR2 is YYDKDF (reference sequence). V dropped 0 bases and J dropped 13 bases, with 9 bases sitting between them. The CDR3 has 12 amino acids. DNA for the CDR3: TGTGCCACCAGCAGAGATAGGAACAGACTGTTTTTT. Translation: CATSRDRNRLFF.

The chain links TRBV7-8 to TRBJ2-7; no reliable D call. This CDR3 comprises 14 residues. The V gene lost 1 base and the J gene lost 3 bases, with 10 bases spanning the gap. The germline V gene has CDR1 SGHVS and CDR2 FQNEAQ. The CDR3, as DNA: TGTGCCAGCAGCTTAGTACAGACAAACTACGAGCAGTACTTC. Its protein product is CASSLVQTNYEQYF.

The V call is TRBV5-6, the J call TRBJ2-7; a possible D gene is TRBD1 (5 bases). This CDR3 comprises 13 residues. Germline V gene lookup returns CDR1 SGHDT and CDR2 YYEEEE. Trimming stripped 5 bases from V and 4 bases from J, with 13 bases between. CDR3 sequence reads: CASSLRGEYEQYF. CDR3 bases: TGTGCCAGCAGTTTAAGGGGTGAATACGAGCAGTACTTC.

The chain recombines TRBV6-5 with TRBJ1-1; TRBD1 matches 8 bases. The CDR3 runs to 15 residues. Per the germline V gene, CDR1 is MNHEY and CDR2 is SVGAGI. V dropped 1 base and J dropped 2; count of bases not matched to a gene: 3. CDR3: CASSYLTGVNTEAFF. The CDR3 DNA reads TGTGCCAGCAGTTACTTGACAGGGGTAAACACTGAAGCTTTCTTT.

V gene TRBV11-2 combines with J gene TRBJ1-5; 8 nucleotides line up with TRBD1. CDR1 and CDR2 (germline): SGHAT, FQNNGV. The CDR3 extends over 16 amino acids. Trimming removed 5 bases from V and 7 bases from J; junction bases left unmatched: 13. Here the CDR3 DNA reads TGTGCCAGCAGCCAAGAGGGACAGGTAGGGGGCCAGCCCCAGCATTTT. Translation: CASSQEGQVGGQPQHF.

As to this clonotype: It may be a read error: a sequence one base away is much more abundant. The CDR3 spells CANSRDRRYEQYF. The CDR3 coding sequence is TGTGCCAATAGCCGGGACAGAAGGTACGAGCAGTACTTC. The chain links TRBV19 to TRBJ2-7, with TRBD1 identical over 7 bases. The CDR3 is 13 residues long. V lost 10 bases to trimming and J lost 4 bases; unmatched junction nucleotides: 10. Germline lookup yields CDR1 LNHDA and CDR2 SQIVND (reference sequence).

This clonotype appeared a single time. The genes are TRBV29-1 and TRBJ2-1, with D possibly TRBD1 on 5 matching bases. CDR1 is SQVTM, CDR2 ANQGSEA, per germline. Trimming cost V 3 bases and J 3 bases, with 12 bases left between them. This CDR3 contains 14 residues. The DNA of the CDR3 is TGCAGCGTTGAGTTGTCAGGGAACTACAATGAGCAGTTCTTC. Translation: CSVELSGNYNEQFF.

V is TRBV11-2 and J is TRBJ2-7, with 13 bases that match TRBD2. CDR3 length equals 15 residues. Trimming took 8 bases from V and 6 from J; bases not matched to a gene: 10. CDR1 and CDR2 (germline): SGHAT, FQNNGV. The CDR3 is CASVAPGLAGSEQYF. CDR3 coding DNA: TGTGCCAGCGTTGCCCCGGGACTAGCGGGATCCGAGCAGTACTTC.

This clonotype has ten or more counts. V usage is TRBV24-1 and J usage is TRBJ1-2; D is undetermined. V lost 3 bases and J lost 7, with 17 bases in between. The CDR3 length is 15 residues. Germline loops: CDR1 KGHDR, CDR2 SFDVKD. The CDR3: CATSDPRGGLSGYTF. CDR3 DNA: TGTGCCACCAGTGATCCTCGGGGAGGGTTAAGTGGCTACACCTTC.

Remarks on this clonotype: An end of the junction differs from the germline gene, which may be a read error. This sequence joins TRBV19 and TRBJ2-7; the D gene is possibly TRBD2 (6 bases). The CDR3 contains 16 residues. In germline, CDR1 is LNHDA, CDR2 SQIVND (reference sequence). CDR3 sequence (DNA): TGTGCCAGTAGTATAGATCGGGAGAGTTTCTCCAACGAGCAGCACTTC. Residues: CASSIDRESFSNEQHF.

This clonotype occurred a few times. The CDR3, as DNA: TGTGCCAGCAGTTTCAGGGTGGCCACTGAAGCTTTCTTT. Translating gives CASSFRVATEAFF. The chain couples TRBV9 to TRBJ1-1; D perhaps matches TRBD1 (5 bases). This CDR3 has 13 amino acids. The V gene lost 5 bases and the J gene lost 4 bases, with 12 bases spanning the gap. CDR1 and CDR2 from the germline V gene are SGDLS and YYNGEE.

This clonotype was counted only a few times. The rearrangement joins TRBV25-1 to TRBJ2-7; TRBD2 might be the D (5 bases). The CDR3 has 17 amino acids. Germline V lookup: CDR1 MGHDK, CDR2 SYGVNS. Deletions cut 6 bases from V and 0 bases from J, with 21 bases between. In DNA form, the CDR3 reads TGTGCCAGCAGCTTAGTTGTGGACTCGAAAAGCTCCTACGAGCAGTACTTC. Its translation is CASSLVVDSKSSYEQYF.

This clonotype was observed a few times. The genes are TRBV2 and TRBJ2-5; 8 bases map to TRBD2. The CDR3 length is 15 residues. Germline CDR1 and CDR2: SNHLY and FYNNEI. J was trimmed by 1 base and V by 6 bases; bases with no gene match: 7. The CDR3 DNA is TGTGCCAGCAGCTCCGATAGCGGGGTCCAAGAGACCCAGTACTTC. Encoded protein: CASSSDSGVQETQYF. The full variable domain, rest sourced from reference TRBV2 and TRBJ2-5, is EPEVTQTPSHQVTQMGQEVILRCVPISNHLYFYWYRQILGQKVEFLVSFYNNEISEKSEIFDDQFSVERPDGSNFTLKIRSTKLEDSAMYFCASSSDSGVQETQYFGPGTRLLVL.

The rearrangement uses TRBV2 and TRBJ2-5; D is undetermined. The CDR3 contains 14 residues. Germline assignment: CDR1 SNHLY and CDR2 FYNNEI. Trimming took off 1 base at V and 2 bases at J, with 8 bases between the two ends. The CDR3 spells CASSEGFRQETQYF. In DNA, the CDR3 is TGTGCCAGCAGTGAAGGGTTTAGGCAAGAGACCCAGTACTTC.

The CDR3 spells CASSATRQGIGYGYTF. CDR3 DNA: TGTGCCAGCAGTGCTACGAGACAGGGTATAGGCTATGGCTACACCTTC. This rearrangement joins TRBV12-3 or TRBV12-4 to TRBJ1-2; 7 positions match TRBD1. The CDR3 runs 16 residues. V was pared by 5 bases and J by 4 bases, with 13 bases of the junction left unmatched.

This clonotype was observed a single time. Since the CDR3 does not end with the conserved phenylalanine or tryptophan, this likely comes from a read error. The V gene is TRBV2, the J gene TRBJ1-1; D gene unclear. The CDR3 totals 14 residues. V lost 7 bases to trimming and J lost 1 base, with 13 bases between them. The germline CDR1 and CDR2 sequences are SNHLY and FYNNEI. The CDR3 DNA reads as TGTGCCAGCACCCCCCCGGGTCCGAACACTGAAGCTTTCCTT. Its translation is CASTPPGPNTEAFL.